This T cell receptor (beta chain) was captured in a study of T cell responses to AZD1222 COVID-19 vaccine. Study results and caveats: White British donors predominated, females outnumbered males, and clonal diversity was possibly underestimated. No repertoire was sampled before or during the peak T cell response, only after it.

The CDR3 runs 14 residues. Germline V gives CDR1 LNHDA, CDR2 SQIVND (reference sequence). V dropped 4 bases and J dropped 0 bases, with 7 bases sitting between them. This clone was seen a handful of times. No antigen is known for it. Generated by immunoSEQ multiplex PCR, the TCRdb table keeps only in-frame clones and is missing some. The sample shows 65,000 to 90,000 clones, less than 90% of them seen only once. The clonotype comes from an adult in good health. J is TRBJ1-3 and V is TRBV19, with no clear D. This specimen was peripheral blood, taken on day 0 of AZD1222 vaccination. CDR3 sequence reads: CASSTSSSGNTIYF. CDR3 nucleotide sequence: TGTGCCAGTAGTACCAGCAGCTCTGGAAACACCATATATTTT.